These 24 T cell receptor beta chains originate from one sample sequenced in a study of blood T cell repertoires in COVID-19. Clones were read by immunoSEQ multiplex PCR, and TCRdb kept only the in-frame ones, dropping some. The repertoire holds about 220,000 clones, with around 84% as singletons. Material: peripheral blood. These receptors all come from a woman in her sixties who had recovered from COVID-19.

This clone was seen a few times. V usage is TRBV27 and J usage is TRBJ2-5, with unresolved D. This CDR3 has 13 amino acids. Trimming removed 4 bases at V and 4 bases at J, with 10 bases between. CDR1 and CDR2 from the germline V gene are MNHEY and SMNVEV (reference sequence). The CDR3 is CASSYGPVETQYF. DNA for the CDR3: TGTGCCAGCAGTTATGGCCCTGTAGAGACCCAGTACTTC.

CDR3 sequence reads: CASSQVERLYGYTF. CDR3 coding DNA: TGTGCCAGCAGCCAAGTGGAGAGGCTATATGGCTACACCTTC. The chain links TRBV3-1 (or the pseudogene TRBV3-2) to TRBJ1-2; no clear D. This CDR3 is built from 14 residues. Germline V gene lookup returns CDR1 LGHDT and CDR2 YNNKEL (reference sequence). V dropped 1 base and J dropped 5 bases, with 11 bases sitting between them.

The chain carries TRBV7-3 and TRBJ1-5; D not resolved. Trimming stripped 0 bases from V and 7 bases from J, with 13 bases between. The CDR3 runs to 15 residues. Germline V lookup: CDR1 SGHTA, CDR2 FQGTGA. CDR3 amino acids: CASSLTGGHGQPQHF. The CDR3 DNA sequence: TGTGCCAGCAGCTTAACCGGAGGGCATGGGCAGCCCCAGCATTTT.

V is TRBV6-5 and J is TRBJ1-6, with 10 bases lining up with TRBD1. Germline V lookup: CDR1 MNHEY, CDR2 SVGAGI. This CDR3 is 15 amino acids long. Unmatched junction bases numbered 6, after V lost 4 bases and J lost 9 bases. The CDR3 coding sequence is TGTGCCAGCAGTTCCGGGACAGGGGATCGTTCACCCCTCCACTTT. It codes for CASSSGTGDRSPLHF.

This chain links TRBV18 with TRBJ2-3; TRBD2 matches at 8 bases. V dropped 1 base and J dropped 3; count of bases not matched to a gene: 6. Germline V gene data show CDR1 as KGHSH and CDR2 as LQKENI. This CDR3 is built from 16 residues. The CDR3 loop is CASSPRSGGYTDTQYF. CDR3 in DNA: TGTGCCAGCTCACCACGGTCGGGGGGGTATACAGATACGCAGTATTTT.

This clone appeared a few times. The chain combines TRBV12-3 or TRBV12-4 with TRBJ2-5; D gene ambiguous. The V and J ends lost 3 bases and 2 bases respectively, with 7 bases between them. The CDR3 contains 13 residues. The CDR3 reads CASSLVSQETQYF. The CDR3 coding sequence is TGTGCCAGCAGTTTGGTTAGTCAAGAGACCCAGTACTTC.

This sequence joins TRBV10-3 and TRBJ2-3, with 10 bases matching TRBD1. CDR1 is ENHRY and CDR2 is SYGVKD in the germline V gene. This CDR3 is 14 amino acids long. V gave up 4 bases and J gave up 7 bases; unmatched junction bases: 5. The CDR3 DNA is TGTGCCATCAGTGGGACAGGGGGAGGGAATACGCAGTATTTT. Protein: CAISGTGGGNTQYF.

CDR3 nucleotide sequence: TGTGCCAGCAGGGTAGTACGTGGCACAGATACGCAGTATTTT. Its translation: CASRVVRGTDTQYF. The rearrangement joins TRBV6-5 to TRBJ2-3; D is undetermined. The ends were cut back, 6 bases at V and 1 base at J, with 11 bases in the middle. Germline CDR1 is MNHEY and CDR2 is SVGAGI. The CDR3 is 14 residues long.

The chain has TRBV2 and TRBJ1-6; 8 positions match TRBD1. Trimming cost V 7 bases and J 10 bases; bases outside gene matches: 12. The CDR3 totals 15 residues. CDR1 is SNHLY, CDR2 FYNNEI, per germline. CDR3 residues: CASKRQGRLNSPLHF. The CDR3 DNA follows: TGTGCCAGCAAAAGACAGGGGAGGTTGAACTCACCCCTCCACTTT.

The V call is TRBV2, the J call TRBJ2-7; 9 nucleotides align to TRBD2. The CDR3 loop spans 16 amino acids. Germline V gene sequence: CDR1 SNHLY, CDR2 FYNNEI. V lost 5 bases and J lost 2; bases outside the gene matches: 10. The DNA for the CDR3 is TGTGCCAGCAGTTATCATGCTAGCGGGGATCCCTACGAGCAGTACTTC. Translating it yields CASSYHASGDPYEQYF.

V and J are TRBV29-1 and TRBJ1-1; 9 bases fit TRBD1. Germline values: CDR1 SQVTM, CDR2 ANQGSEA. Trimming cost V 6 bases and J 6 bases; bases outside gene matches: 5. The CDR3 sequence is 12 residues long. The CDR3 loop is CSVAQGASEAFF. In DNA form, the CDR3 reads TGCAGCGTGGCACAGGGGGCGTCTGAAGCTTTCTTT. Full variable domain (rest looked up from reference TRBV29-1 and TRBJ1-1): SAVISQKPSRDICQRGTSLTIQCQVDSQVTMMFWYRQQPGQSLTLIATANQGSEATYESGFVIDKFPISRPNLTFSTLTVSNMSPEDSSIYLCSVAQGASEAFFGQGTRLTVV.

This clone has only one observation. This chain links TRBV5-1 with TRBJ2-1; TRBD1 is a possible D gene (7 bases). The CDR3 runs 15 residues. Trimming stripped 1 base from V and 4 bases from J, with 12 bases between. Germline loops: CDR1 SGHRS, CDR2 YFSETQ. The chain's CDR3 is CASSLSQGGYNEQFF. As DNA, the CDR3 is TGCGCCAGCAGCTTGTCGCAGGGGGGATACAATGAGCAGTTCTTC.

The chain's CDR3 is CASSEALTGGEQYF. The CDR3 nucleotides read TGTGCCAGCAGTGAAGCCCTGACAGGTGGCGAGCAGTACTTC. The chain uses TRBV2 and TRBJ2-7; D possibly corresponds to TRBD1 (6 bases). This CDR3 has 14 residues. CDR1 and CDR2 (germline): SNHLY, FYNNEI. Trimming shortened V by 0 bases and J by 6 bases, and 12 bases separated the two germline ends.

This clone was seen once. The chain uses TRBV4-1 and TRBJ2-3; TRBD2 aligns across 14 bases. CDR3 length equals 18 residues. V was pared by 3 bases and J by 4 bases, with 9 bases of the junction left unmatched. The V gene's germline CDR1 is MGHRA and CDR2 YSYEKL. CDR3 bases: TGCGCCAGCAGCCAGGCTCGACTAGCGGGGGGGAGGCCAGATACGCAGTATTTT. As protein: CASSQARLAGGRPDTQYF.

Here the CDR3 DNA reads TGCGCCAGCAGCTTGTGGCGGGTGGACACTGAAGCTTTCTTT. Translating gives CASSLWRVDTEAFF. The gene calls are TRBV5-1 and TRBJ1-1; D not resolved. Trimming left V 1 base short and J 3 bases short, with 10 bases between. The CDR3 runs 14 residues. Per germline, CDR1 SGHRS and CDR2 YFSETQ.

The chain couples TRBV21-1 to TRBJ1-2; the table's D call, TRBD1, was not checked against the DNA. TRBV21-1 is recorded as a pseudogene. CDR3 length equals 13 residues. CDR3 protein: CASSNTGWDGYTF. The CDR3 coding sequence is TGTGCCAGCAGCAACACAGGTTGGGATGGCTACACCTTC.

V gene TRBV7-6 combines with J gene TRBJ2-3; 7 nucleotides agree with TRBD2. With V trimmed by 0 bases and J by 4 bases, 10 bases remained unmatched. Germline V gene data show CDR1 as SGHVS and CDR2 as FNYEAQ. This CDR3 is built from 17 residues. DNA of the CDR3: TGTGCCAGCAGCTTAGCCGGGCAGGGAGGGTTTGCAGATACGCAGTATTTT. It translates to CASSLAGQGGFADTQYF.

This chain connects TRBV5-5 to TRBJ1-5, with 8 bases fitting TRBD1. The CDR3 extends over 15 amino acids. J gave up 4 bases and V 3 bases, and 6 bases lay outside the gene matches. The germline gives CDR1 SGHKS, CDR2 YYEKEE (reference sequence). The CDR3 is CASSSLGTGNQPQHF. The CDR3 DNA follows: TGTGCCAGCAGCTCCCTCGGGACAGGTAATCAGCCCCAGCATTTT.

The chain employs TRBV4-3 and TRBJ1-3; D ambiguous. The germline V gene has CDR1 LGHNA and CDR2 YSLEER. The CDR3 extends over 16 amino acids. The V and J ends lost 4 bases and 3 bases respectively, with 16 bases between them. CDR3 loop: CASSPSEWGGGNTIYF. CDR3 sequence (DNA): TGCGCCAGCAGCCCATCGGAGTGGGGAGGTGGAAACACCATATATTTT.

A few counts support this clone. The V gene is TRBV12-3 or TRBV12-4, the J gene TRBJ1-1; possible D gene TRBD1, 6 bases. Trimming removed 1 base at V and 12 bases at J, with 12 bases between. This CDR3 has 12 residues. DNA of the CDR3: TGTGCCAGCAGTTTAGAGGGGGAGAAGCCTTTCTTT. It is translated as CASSLEGEKPFF.

This clone has a single count. The chain is built from TRBV3-1 (or the pseudogene TRBV3-2) and TRBJ1-3, with D unresolved. V lost 4 bases and J 4 bases, leaving 14 bases between the germline ends. The CDR3 contains 15 residues. CDR1 LGHDT and CDR2 YNNKEL come from the germline V gene (reference sequence). CDR3 loop: CASSPDLSAGNTIYF. CDR3 in DNA: TGTGCCAGCAGCCCTGACCTGAGCGCGGGAAACACCATATATTTT.

V and J are TRBV18 and TRBJ1-2, with TRBD1 identical over 12 bases. V shed 4 bases and J 2 bases; nucleotides not matched to a gene: 8. Germline CDR1 KGHSH, CDR2 LQKENI. This CDR3 has 17 residues. Written as DNA, the CDR3 is TGTGCCAGCTCACTCGAGTCAGGGACAGGGGGCAACTATGGCTACACCTTC. This gives the protein CASSLESGTGGNYGYTF. The whole variable domain, filled in from reference TRBV18 and TRBJ1-2, reads NAGVMQNPRHLVRRRGQEARLRCSPMKGHSHVYWYRQLPEEGLKFMVYLQKENIIDESGMPKERFSAEFPKEGPSILRIQQVVRGDSAAYFCASSLESGTGGNYGYTFGSGTRLTVV.

V usage is TRBV18 and J usage is TRBJ2-7, with a tentative D call TRBD1 (6 bases). The V and J ends lost 4 bases and 0 bases respectively, with 16 bases between them. This CDR3 has 16 amino acids. The germline gives CDR1 KGHSH, CDR2 LQKENI. CDR3 in amino acids: CASSLTTGLGSYEQYF. Here the CDR3 DNA reads TGTGCCAGCTCACTAACGACAGGCCTCGGCTCCTACGAGCAGTACTTC.

The J gene is TRBJ1-2, the V gene TRBV19; D uncertain. CDR3 length: 13 residues. V was cut by 5 bases and J by 1 base, with 8 bases left in between. Germline CDR1 is LNHDA and CDR2 is SQIVND (reference sequence). The DNA of the CDR3 is TGTGCCAGTAGTGTACAGAATAACTATGGCTACACCTTC. Its protein product is CASSVQNNYGYTF. The whole variable domain, remainder taken from reference TRBV19 and TRBJ1-2, is DGGITQSPKYLFRKEGQNVTLSCEQNLNHDAMYWYRQDPGQGLRLIYYSQIVNDFQKGDIAEGYSVSREKKESFPLTVTSAQKNPTAFYLCASSVQNNYGYTFGSGTRLTVV.